This T cell receptor (beta chain) emerged from a study of identical twins (TCRdb year 2016). The study in broad terms: To test whether fetal clonotypes persist, this study deep-sequenced TCR alpha and beta repertoires from monozygotic twins, from unrelated adults of various ages, and from cord blood. To rule out contamination, the twin experiments were replicated at different times with different library preparation protocols.

This clonotype was picked up a small number of times. The antigen it recognizes is unknown. The sample holds no much larger clone one base away, and base qualities are not on file. Only healthy Caucasian donors were included. Three pairs of female monozygotic twins, all aged roughly 18 to 29 years, made up the twin cohort. CD4+ and CD8+ T cell populations were isolated with positive isolation kits from Invitrogen. Compared with germline, V lacks 5 bases and J lacks 9 bases; bases without a gene match: 4. The CDR3 goes from the cysteine to the phenylalanine over 12 residues. Here the CDR3 DNA is all that survives: 36 bases in frame from base 1. The germline V gene specifies SGHDT as CDR1 and YYEEEE as CDR2. Preparation of the library involved 5' RACE. The instrument was an Illumina HiSeq 2000. Template switching introduced a universal primer binding site; the final cDNA contained a unique molecular identifier, enabling accurate counting of TCR cDNA molecules. First-strand cDNA for TCR alpha and beta chains was synthesized from specific primers in the conserved constant-segment region. Each cDNA library was double barcoded, with a SMART-Mk sample barcode plus Illumina barcodes, to control for contamination. Two successive PCR steps introduced TruSeq adapter sequences along with Illumina sample barcodes. TCR alpha and beta cDNA libraries were sequenced on the Illumina HiSeq platform with custom primers. In the source study's methods: Raw reads were processed with MiGEC to extract unique molecular identifiers, and MiXCR was used to determine CDR3 positions. Recombination models were inferred per individual with the repgenHMM and IGoR tools using an EM algorithm. The tcR package in R was used for shared clonotype analysis, with sharing normalized by the product of cloneset sizes. To study raw recombination without the effects of thymic and clonal selection, out-of-frame nonproductive sequences were analyzed. The public reads were run again by TCRdb, first through fastp at Q25 and then through MiXCR, and only productive beta chains were kept. A single entry per CDR3 protein holds the most common genes and DNA from its merged rows. TCRdb, not the original authors, processed these V and J calls. The sample contains over 200,000 distinct CDR3 sequences, 5.5% to 7.5% of them found a single time. The ten largest make up about 15% of the sample.

Study-level results and caveats: Out-of-frame TCR alpha sequences shared between twins showed an excess of low generation-probability sequences compared with coincidental sharing between unrelated individuals. Because the same donors could not be followed over many years, the conclusions relied on cross-sectional statistical analysis. A weaker excess of twin sharing was found in beta out-of-frame sequences because the signal-to-noise ratio was lowered by fewer shared sequences. Zero-insertion analyses could be partly confounded by invariant T cells such as MAIT and iNKT, although diverse VJ usage argued against such confounding for most clonotypes. In monozygotic twins, out-of-frame TCR alpha sharing was systematically underestimated by recombination models, although the models agreed with sharing between unrelated individuals. Fewer insertions were carried by abundant cord blood beta clonotypes, a similar but weaker trend appeared in young adult naive repertoires, and no such trend appeared in memory repertoires.

The same sample was also studied in work on T cells expressing NK-cell markers. The second study, in turn, reports: About 8 donors provided sorted CD3+CD56+NKG2C+, CD3+CD56+NKG2C- and CD3+CD56-NKG2C+ T-cell subsets, whose TCR beta-chain repertoires were profiled. Of the eight sequenced donors, seven were found to be HCMV-seropositive and one was found to be HCMV-seronegative. To restrict sorting to alphabetaTCR-expressing T cells, an anti-gammadeltaTCR antibody was added in several experiments. For several donors, the dominant CD3+CD56+NKG2C+ clonotypes were among the top 10 CD8+ clonotypes and accounted for about 1.0-7.5% of CD8+ T cells. Those dominant clonotypes were again the most abundant among CD3+CD56-NKG2C+ cells in a few donors, at roughly 25-60.1%. Whether the expanded NKG2C-expressing T cell clones were specific for HCMV antigens was left unclear. The eight sequenced donors were randomly selected healthy volunteers, three men and five women. HCMV serostatus was determined by detecting HCMV-specific IgG in serum with a commercial ELISA kit. Reads were demultiplexed and grouped by UMI with MIGEC, and clonotypes were assembled and quantified with MiTCR. To exclude erroneous sequences, any TCR cDNA sequence not supported by at least two reads was discarded. The tcR package was used for downstream repertoire analysis, and clonotypes were matched between fractions using CDR3 nucleotide sequence together with V segment. VDJmatch was used to annotate antigen specificity against VDJdb, with one amino acid substitution allowed in CDR3.

The specimen sequenced was CD8+ T cells sorted from blood. This chain is built from TRBV5-6 and TRBJ2-5, with TRBD2 matching 10 junction bases. This sequence originates from a young woman in good health. CDR3 reads: CASSPAGGAQYF. The nucleotide sequence is TGTGCCAGCAGTCCAGCGGGAGGGGCCCAGTACTTC.